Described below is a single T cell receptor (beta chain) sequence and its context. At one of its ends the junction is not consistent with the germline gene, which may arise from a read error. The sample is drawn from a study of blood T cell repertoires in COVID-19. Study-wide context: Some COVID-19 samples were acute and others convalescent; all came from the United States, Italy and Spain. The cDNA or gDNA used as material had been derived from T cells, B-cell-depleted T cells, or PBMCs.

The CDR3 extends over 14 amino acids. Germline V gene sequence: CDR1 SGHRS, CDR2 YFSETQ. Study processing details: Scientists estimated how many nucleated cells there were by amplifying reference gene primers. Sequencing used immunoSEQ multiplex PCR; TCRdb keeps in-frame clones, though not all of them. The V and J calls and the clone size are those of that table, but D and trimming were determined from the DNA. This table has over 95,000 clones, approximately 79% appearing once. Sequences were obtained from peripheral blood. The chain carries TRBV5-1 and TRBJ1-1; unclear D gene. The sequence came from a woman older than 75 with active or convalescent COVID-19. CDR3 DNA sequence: TGTGCCAGCAGCTTGGGTTGGGGAGACACTGAAGCTTTCTTT. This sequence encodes CASSLGWGDTEAFF. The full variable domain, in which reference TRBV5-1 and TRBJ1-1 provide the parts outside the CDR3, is KAGVTQTPRYLIKTRGQQVTLSCSPISGHRSVSWYQQTPGQGLQFLFEYFSETQRNKGNFPGRFSGRQFSNSRSEMNVSTLELGDSALYLCASSLGWGDTEAFFGQGTRLTVV.